Following are 8 T cell receptor beta chains from one sample sequenced in a study of post-analysis software for immune sequencing data. The authors incorporated unique molecular identifiers into the TCR beta cDNA libraries. TCRdb itself ran the PCR reads through MiXCR, one entry per CDR3 protein. The sample shows around 250,000 distinct CDR3 sequences, less than 40% of them seen only once. These receptors' antigens are unknown. The study, taken as a whole, reports: Compared with controls, patients had more of five TRBV segments, including TRBV5-6, TRBV5-1 and TRBV20-1.

The source material was blood. The receptors originated from a girl aged 10 to 17 with multiple sclerosis.

This clonotype was seen repeatedly, ten times or more. The rearrangement links TRBV9 to TRBJ2-1; 13 bases line up with TRBD2. CDR1 is SGDLS, CDR2 YYNGEE, per germline. V shed 4 bases, J shed 4 bases, and the junction held 5 bases outside the gene matches. The CDR3 totals 16 residues. DNA of the CDR3: TGTGCCAGCAGCCCAAAGGGACTAGCGGGATACAATGAGCAGTTCTTC. Encoded protein: CASSPKGLAGYNEQFF.

This clonotype was recorded at least ten times. This chain links TRBV9 with TRBJ2-5; D not certain. The germline CDR1 and CDR2 sequences are SGDLS and YYNGEE. With 2 bases removed from V and 5 bases from J, the gap between germline ends came to 10 bases. This CDR3 is 13 amino acids long. In DNA form, the CDR3 reads TGTGCCAGCAGCGTGGGCCCCGCGGAGACCCAGTACTTC. Encoded protein: CASSVGPAETQYF.

There are a few counts of this clonotype. The chain uses TRBV19 and TRBJ1-2; D is possibly TRBD1 (5 bases). The V end lost 3 bases, the J end lost 8 bases, and 16 bases lay between the germline ends. Germline CDR1 LNHDA, CDR2 SQIVND (reference sequence). The CDR3 contains 14 residues. This chain's CDR3 is CASSIPGPPGGYTF. Here the CDR3 DNA reads TGTGCCAGTAGTATTCCCGGGCCCCCAGGGGGCTACACCTTC.

V is TRBV3-1 and J is TRBJ1-1, with D possibly matching TRBD1 (5 bases). Looked up from germline, CDR1 is LGHDT and CDR2 is YNNKEL (reference sequence). There are 12 residues in the CDR3. The V and J ends lost 2 bases and 9 bases respectively, with 10 bases between them. DNA of the CDR3: TGTGCCAGCAGCCAACTGACAGAGAAAGCTTTCTTT. This translates into CASSQLTEKAFF. Full variable domain (outside the CDR3, taken from reference TRBV3-1 and TRBJ1-1): DTAVSQTPKYLVTQMGNDKSIKCEQNLGHDTMYWYKQDSKKFLKIMFSYNNKELIINETVPNRFSPKSPDKAHLNLHINSLELGDSAVYFCASSQLTEKAFFGQGTRLTVV.

A word on this clonotype: Just one base apart from a much larger clone, this may be a read error. V is TRBV14 and J is TRBJ2-1, with 8 bases aligning to TRBD1. The DNA end is a closer match to TRBJ2-7, so the J assignment may be wrong. CDR1 is SGHDN, CDR2 FVKESK, per germline. The CDR3 covers 17 residues. The DNA for the CDR3 is TGTGCCAGCAGCACCGGACGGACAGGGAGCTCCTACAATGAGCAGTACTTC. This sequence encodes CASSTGRTGSSYNEQYF.

At least ten counts were recorded for this clonotype. This chain uses TRBV15 with TRBJ2-3, with 13 bases that match TRBD2. Germline CDR1 reads LNHNV; CDR2 reads YYDKDF (reference sequence). CDR3 size: 16 residues. The trim removed 4 bases at V and 2 bases at J, leaving 3 bases unmatched. CDR3 region: CATSIGLAGATDTQYF. CDR3 coding DNA: TGTGCCACCAGCATCGGACTAGCGGGAGCCACAGATACGCAGTATTTT.

This clonotype was counted at least ten times. V gene TRBV11-2 combines with J gene TRBJ1-2; possibly TRBD1 for D (6 bases). The germline V gene encodes CDR1 SGHAT and CDR2 FQNNGV. The CDR3 consists of 17 residues. V was cut by 0 bases and J by 5 bases, with 19 bases left in between. The CDR3 DNA reads as TGTGCCAGCAGCTTAGATCTGGGGTCAGGGGTATATTATGGCTACACCTTC. Translated, it gives CASSLDLGSGVYYGYTF.

This chain connects TRBV20-1 to TRBJ2-3; D uncertain. The germline V gene encodes CDR1 DFQATT and CDR2 SNEGSKA (reference sequence). The ends were cut back, 8 bases at V and 0 bases at J, with 15 bases in the middle. The length of the CDR3 is 14 residues. The CDR3 spells CSTVRASSTDTQYF. CDR3 sequence (DNA): TGCAGTACCGTGAGAGCTTCTAGCACAGATACGCAGTATTTT.